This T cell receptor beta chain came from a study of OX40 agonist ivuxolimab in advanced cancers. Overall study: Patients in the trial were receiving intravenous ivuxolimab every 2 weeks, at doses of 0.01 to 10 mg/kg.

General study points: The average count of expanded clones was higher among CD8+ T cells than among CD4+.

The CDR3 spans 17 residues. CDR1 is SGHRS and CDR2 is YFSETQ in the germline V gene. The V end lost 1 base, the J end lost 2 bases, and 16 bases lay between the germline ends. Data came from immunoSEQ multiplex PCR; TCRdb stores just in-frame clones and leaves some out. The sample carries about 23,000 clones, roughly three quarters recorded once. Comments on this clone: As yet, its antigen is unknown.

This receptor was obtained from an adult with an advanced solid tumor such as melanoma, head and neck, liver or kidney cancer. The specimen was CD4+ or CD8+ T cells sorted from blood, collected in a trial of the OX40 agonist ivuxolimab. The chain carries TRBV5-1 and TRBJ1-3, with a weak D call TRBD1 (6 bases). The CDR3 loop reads CASSLKGPGTPGNTIYF. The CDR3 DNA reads TGCGCCAGCAGCTTGAAAGGGCCGGGGACACCTGGAAACACCATATATTTT. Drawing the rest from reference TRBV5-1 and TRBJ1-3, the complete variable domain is KAGVTQTPRYLIKTRGQQVTLSCSPISGHRSVSWYQQTPGQGLQFLFEYFSETQRNKGNFPGRFSGRQFSNSRSEMNVSTLELGDSALYLCASSLKGPGTPGNTIYFGEGSWLTVV.